Presented here are 25 T cell receptor beta chains from one specimen sequenced in a study of T cell responses to AZD1222 COVID-19 vaccine. The data were produced by immunoSEQ multiplex PCR, yet TCRdb's version contains in-frame clones alone and is incomplete. Of under 100,000 clones detected, nearly 90% appear once; the ten largest clones hold roughly 2.8%. The sample consisted of peripheral blood, taken on day 0 of AZD1222 vaccination. The receptors derive from an adult in good health.

The chain links TRBV6-2 or TRBV6-3 to TRBJ1-6, with D perhaps TRBD1 (5 bases). V lost 2 bases, J lost 0 bases, and 14 bases lay in between. CDR1 and CDR2 from the germline V gene are MNHEY and SVGEGT. The CDR3 length is 18 residues. The CDR3 protein is CASSYEPGRSSYNSPLHF. CDR3 nucleotides: TGTGCCAGCAGTTACGAGCCAGGGAGAAGCTCCTATAATTCACCCCTCCACTTT.

This clone was recorded a few times. V usage is TRBV13 and J usage is TRBJ1-6; TRBD1 matches at 7 bases. The CDR3 contains 14 residues. The germline gives CDR1 PRHDT, CDR2 FYEKMQ (reference sequence). Trimming took 5 bases from V and 10 from J; bases not matched to a gene: 8. DNA for the CDR3: TGTGCCAGCAGCCAGGGGGGTAGAGGATCACCCCTCCACTTT. It codes for CASSQGGRGSPLHF.

V gene TRBV5-6 combines with J gene TRBJ2-5; 8 nucleotides align to TRBD1. V was pared by 6 bases and J by 4 bases, with 5 bases of the junction left unmatched. This CDR3 comprises 13 residues. Germline lookup yields CDR1 SGHDT and CDR2 YYEEEE. In DNA form, the CDR3 reads TGTGCCAGCACCTTCAGGGGGCGAGAGACCCAGTACTTC. Encoded protein: CASTFRGRETQYF.

This chain uses TRBV11-2 with TRBJ1-2, with a weak D call TRBD1 (5 bases). Germline lookup yields CDR1 SGHAT and CDR2 FQNNGV. This CDR3 has 14 residues. Deletions cut 0 bases from V and 4 bases from J, with 9 bases between. The CDR3 region is CASSLDQGPYGYTF. The CDR3 DNA follows: TGTGCCAGCAGCTTAGATCAGGGCCCCTATGGCTACACCTTC.

The chain employs TRBV9 and TRBJ2-1, with 9 bases fitting TRBD2. Trimming cost V 4 bases and J 4 bases; bases outside gene matches: 21. The length of the CDR3 is 20 residues. Per the germline V gene, CDR1 is SGDLS and CDR2 is YYNGEE. The chain's CDR3 is CASSPAPTGRGGGYYNEQFF. The CDR3 DNA is TGTGCCAGCAGCCCCGCCCCCACCGGGCGGGGGGGTGGCTATTACAATGAGCAGTTCTTC.

The rearrangement joins TRBV9 to TRBJ2-1; D gene unclear. Trimming shortened V by 4 bases and J by 0 bases, and 8 bases separated the two germline ends. The CDR3 loop spans 14 amino acids. The germline CDR1 and CDR2 sequences are SGDLS and YYNGEE. In DNA, the CDR3 is TGTGCCAGCAGCCTCCGGAGCTCCTACAATGAGCAGTTCTTC. This gives the protein CASSLRSSYNEQFF.

The rearrangement joins TRBV27 to TRBJ1-2; D perhaps matches TRBD1 (6 bases). V lost 6 bases and J lost 1, with 15 bases in between. Per germline, CDR1 MNHEY and CDR2 SMNVEV (reference sequence). The CDR3 covers 15 residues. The CDR3 reads CASSPGTLNNYGYTF. CDR3 bases: TGTGCCAGCAGCCCCGGGACACTTAATAACTATGGCTACACCTTC.

The chain couples TRBV3-1 (or the pseudogene TRBV3-2) to TRBJ1-1, with 7 bases fitting TRBD1. Germline values: CDR1 LGHDT, CDR2 YNNKEL (reference sequence). V was pared by 4 bases and J by 4 bases, with 6 bases of the junction left unmatched. There are 14 residues in the CDR3. Written as DNA, the CDR3 is TGTGCCAGCAGCCCACAGGGGTTAAGCACTGAAGCTTTCTTT. Translation gives CASSPQGLSTEAFF.

This chain joins TRBV5-1 and TRBJ2-3; 12 positions match TRBD2. The germline gives CDR1 SGHRS, CDR2 YFSETQ. The CDR3 consists of 16 residues. The V gene end was trimmed by 0 bases and the J gene end by 4 bases; junction bases not matched to a gene: 3. The CDR3 bases are TGCGCCAGCAGCTTGGCTAGCGGGGGGGGCGCAGATACGCAGTATTTT. This sequence encodes CASSLASGGGADTQYF.

The chain employs TRBV5-1 and TRBJ1-1; D remains ambiguous. There are 14 residues in the CDR3. V was clipped by 0 bases and J by 5 bases, with 11 bases between them. Germline loops: CDR1 SGHRS, CDR2 YFSETQ. CDR3 nucleotide sequence: TGCGCCAGCAGCTTGGCCTTGGTAGGGACTGAAGCTTTCTTT. Translation: CASSLALVGTEAFF.

Points on this clone: This sample includes further DNA sequences coding for the same CDR3. V is TRBV9 and J is TRBJ1-2; D call uncertain. This CDR3 has 12 amino acids. The V end was cut by 0 bases, the J end by 4 bases, with 4 bases between. Germline values: CDR1 SGDLS, CDR2 YYNGEE. The CDR3: CASSVGGYGYTF. Here the CDR3 DNA reads TGTGCCAGCAGCGTAGGTGGCTATGGCTACACCTTC.

The sample holds a few counts of this clone. The chain links TRBV18 to TRBJ1-2, with D perhaps matching TRBD1 (6 bases). This CDR3 has 13 amino acids. Germline CDR1 reads KGHSH; CDR2 reads LQKENI. V dropped 2 bases and J dropped 8 bases, with 12 bases sitting between them. The CDR3 spells CASSPSDSRGYTF. The CDR3, as DNA: TGTGCCAGCTCACCATCGGACAGTCGAGGCTACACCTTC.

The chain joins TRBV19 to TRBJ1-4, with D hard to call. The CDR3 totals 15 residues. Germline V lookup: CDR1 LNHDA, CDR2 SQIVND (reference sequence). V was clipped by 3 bases and J by 0 bases, with 8 bases between them. CDR3 sequence: CASSIWVTTNEKLFF. The CDR3 region has the DNA TGTGCCAGTAGTATTTGGGTTACAACTAATGAAAAACTGTTTTTT. The complete variable domain, with remaining parts taken from reference TRBV19 and TRBJ1-4, reads DGGITQSPKYLFRKEGQNVTLSCEQNLNHDAMYWYRQDPGQGLRLIYYSQIVNDFQKGDIAEGYSVSREKKESFPLTVTSAQKNPTAFYLCASSIWVTTNEKLFFGSGTQLSVL.

This chain links TRBV28 with TRBJ1-6, with unresolved D. The CDR3 has 16 amino acids. Deletions cut 5 bases from V and 10 bases from J, with 21 bases between. The germline gives CDR1 MDHEN, CDR2 SYDVKM. CDR3 sequence: CASSGVVETLGSPLHF. The CDR3 DNA is TGTGCCAGCAGTGGAGTGGTTGAGACCCTGGGGTCACCCCTCCACTTT.

This sequence joins TRBV30 and TRBJ1-5; D is unclear. Trimming stripped 2 bases from V and 0 bases from J, with 11 bases between. Germline V gives CDR1 GTSNPN, CDR2 SVGIG (reference sequence). CDR3 length equals 15 residues. This CDR3 is CAWSLQGFSNQPQHF. In DNA, the CDR3 is TGTGCCTGGAGTCTACAAGGATTTAGCAATCAGCCCCAGCATTTT.

The DNA of the CDR3 is TGTGCCAGCAGCCCTCCCCGGGGGGCAGCCGCCAGCTATGGCTACACCTTC. It codes for CASSPPRGAAASYGYTF. This chain joins TRBV7-2 and TRBJ1-2; D perhaps matches TRBD1 (6 bases). The length of the CDR3 is 17 residues. V gave up 5 bases and J gave up 4 bases, with 23 bases separating them. The V gene's germline CDR1 is SGHTA and CDR2 FQGNSA.

This sequence joins TRBV6-5 and TRBJ2-2; D may correspond to TRBD1 or TRBD2 (6 bases each). The ends were cut back, 8 bases at V and 5 bases at J, with 15 bases in the middle. The CDR3 consists of 14 residues. In germline, CDR1 is MNHEY, CDR2 SVGAGI. CDR3 in DNA: TGTGCCAGCGGCTGGGGGGCTGGGACCGGGGAGCTGTTTTTT. It specifies CASGWGAGTGELFF.

The chain recombines TRBV7-3 with TRBJ1-2, with D maybe TRBD1 (5 bases). The CDR3 runs to 14 residues. From germline, CDR1 is SGHTA and CDR2 FQGTGA. V lost 3 bases and J lost 7, with 15 bases in between. The CDR3 DNA follows: TGTGCCAGCAGCTTGCAGCCCAGGGAGGGTGGCTACACCTTC. Translated, it gives CASSLQPREGGYTF.

The rearrangement joins TRBV19 to TRBJ1-2; D ambiguous. The V gene's germline CDR1 is LNHDA and CDR2 SQIVND (reference sequence). V lost 3 bases and J lost 3, with 11 bases in between. The CDR3 is 14 residues long. CDR3: CASSIGRKDYGYTF. CDR3 in DNA: TGTGCCAGTAGTATCGGCAGGAAGGACTATGGCTACACCTTC. Full variable domain (remainder filled in from reference TRBV19 and TRBJ1-2): DGGITQSPKYLFRKEGQNVTLSCEQNLNHDAMYWYRQDPGQGLRLIYYSQIVNDFQKGDIAEGYSVSREKKESFPLTVTSAQKNPTAFYLCASSIGRKDYGYTFGSGTRLTVV.

The chain is built from TRBV11-3 and TRBJ2-5; 8 nucleotides align to TRBD1. From germline, CDR1 is SGHNT and CDR2 YENEEA. This CDR3 has 15 amino acids. Trimming took 1 base from V and 3 from J; bases not matched to a gene: 4. CDR3 amino acids: CASSLGQGRKETQYF. DNA for the CDR3: TGTGCCAGCAGCTTAGGACAGGGGCGAAAAGAGACCCAGTACTTC.

The chain joins TRBV6-6 to TRBJ2-7; D remains ambiguous. The CDR3 covers 13 residues. Trimming shortened V by 5 bases and J by 3 bases, and 11 bases separated the two germline ends. CDR1 is MNHNY, CDR2 SVGAGI, per germline (reference sequence). The DNA for the CDR3 is TGTGCCAGCAGTGGCGTCGGAAGCTACGAGCAGTACTTC. Translation: CASSGVGSYEQYF.

The chain combines TRBV21-1 with TRBJ2-3; no DNA check was done on the table's D call, TRBD2. TRBV21-1 is labeled a pseudogene. The CDR3 covers 22 residues. CDR3 in amino acids: CASSKPILTSGGGDTSTDTQYF. CDR3 in DNA: TGTGCCAGCAGCAAACCGATACTGACTAGCGGGGGGGGAGATACTAGCACAGATACGCAGTATTTT.

This rearrangement joins TRBV28 to TRBJ1-5, with TRBD1 as a possible D gene (6 bases). CDR1 is MDHEN, CDR2 SYDVKM, per germline. With 11 bases removed from V and 11 bases from J, the gap between germline ends came to 22 bases. This CDR3 comprises 13 residues. Here the CDR3 DNA reads TGTGCCGGAAGACCGGGACACGGAAGGTCCCAGCATTTT. It codes for CAGRPGHGRSQHF.

The chain couples TRBV28 to TRBJ2-1; D possibly corresponds to TRBD2 (6 bases). The CDR3 length is 16 residues. The V gene lost 6 bases and the J gene lost 0 bases, with 15 bases spanning the gap. Looked up from germline, CDR1 is MDHEN and CDR2 is SYDVKM. The CDR3 bases are TGTGCCAGCAGACTGGGACTGCAGAGCTCCTACAATGAGCAGTTCTTC. This encodes CASRLGLQSSYNEQFF.

The chain joins TRBV14 to TRBJ2-7; 8 bases agree with TRBD1. Germline V CDR1 and CDR2: SGHDN, FVKESK. CDR3 length: 15 residues. J was trimmed by 4 bases and V by 0 bases; bases with no gene match: 5. CDR3 sequence reads: CASSQEPGGLYEQYF. The CDR3 DNA reads as TGTGCCAGCAGCCAAGAGCCAGGGGGCCTTTACGAGCAGTACTTC.